This T cell receptor beta chain was sequenced for a study of response to subunit inactivated influenza vaccine. About this clonotype: What it recognizes is unknown.

TCRdb fed the RT-PCR reads into MiXCR, producing one record per CDR3 protein. The table records roughly 460,000 distinct CDR3 sequences, 11% of them present only once. V gave up 5 bases and J gave up 4 bases; unmatched junction bases: 6. This CDR3 comprises 14 residues. Per germline, CDR1 MDHEN and CDR2 SYDVKM. Findings and caveats of the study: Authors suggested that a seasonal influenza vaccination recruits few new T cells each time.

The TCR originated in a man in his fifties or sixties who received an inactivated influenza vaccine. The rearrangement joins TRBV28 to TRBJ2-7, with 9 bases aligning to TRBD1. The material sequenced was PBMCs from blood, taken roughly 6 weeks after vaccination. CDR3 loop: CASSARQGEYEQYF. CDR3 nucleotides: TGTGCCAGCAGTGCGAGACAGGGGGAGTACGAGCAGTACTTC.